A single sample is the source of the 2 T cell receptor beta chains below, sequenced in a study of T cells in Graves' hyperthyroidism and ophthalmopathy. The source material, RNA transcripts, was used to amplify TCR beta CDR3 regions. The HTBI primer set drove a first-round RT-PCR of the TCR CDR3. TCRdb reprocessed the multiplex PCR reads with MiXCR, giving one entry per CDR3 protein. The top ten clones hold more than 8.5% of a sample with 650,000 to 750,000 distinct CDR3 sequences, around 15% of them seen once. The sequencing input was blood. The receptors here all came from a woman aged 18 to 35 with Graves' hyperthyroidism.

There are many counts of this clonotype. The V call is TRBV2, the J call TRBJ1-6, with 8 bases fitting TRBD1. Trimming at V came to 0 bases and at J to 9 bases, leaving 7 bases not matched to a gene. CDR1 is SNHLY and CDR2 is FYNNEI in the germline V gene. The CDR3 has 16 amino acids. The CDR3 DNA reads as TGTGCCAGCAGTGAAGCGGGCCAGGGGGCAGTTTCACCCCTCCACTTT. Translating it yields CASSEAGQGAVSPLHF.

This clonotype has only a few counts. CDR3 protein: CASSLVAVRGYTF. The CDR3 DNA sequence: TGTGCCAGCAGCTTGGTGGCAGTTCGGGGCTACACCTTC. J is TRBJ1-2 and V is TRBV5-6, with D unclear. Trimming removed 0 bases at V and 8 bases at J, with 11 bases between. The CDR3 loop spans 13 amino acids. Germline V gene lookup returns CDR1 SGHDT and CDR2 YYEEEE.